This T cell receptor beta chain was identified during a study of T-cell reconstitution after alpha-beta-depleted transplantation in children. Using unique molecular identifiers, the investigators prepared the TCRbeta library. TCRdb ran MiXCR on the PCR reads and lists one entry per CDR3 protein. This table holds about 200,000 distinct CDR3 sequences, 7.5% to 9.5% found once. Germline V CDR1 and CDR2: SGHKS, YYEKEE (reference sequence). This CDR3 has 16 amino acids. J was trimmed by 7 bases and V by 0 bases; bases with no gene match: 9. Overall study results and limits: T cells produced anew were the main source of T-cell counts and diversity one year after transplant. Several hundred expanded graft clones reportedly gave rise to the alpha-beta T cells present about two months after transplant.

Comment on this clonotype: The target antigen is unknown.

The chain joins TRBV5-5 to TRBJ1-5, with 8 positions matching TRBD1. Sample: PBMCs, mostly from graft donor cells, taken 360 days after TCRalphabeta/CD19-depleted stem cell transplant. The receptor comes from a male patient aged 2-10 years who had a stem cell transplant for acute myeloid leukemia, so the T cells may come from the graft donor. As DNA, the CDR3 is TGTGCCAGCAGCTTGGCACAGGGGGGTTTCGGGCAGCCCCAGCATTTT. This translates into CASSLAQGGFGQPQHF.